This is a list of T cell receptor beta chains from one sample in a study of OX40 agonist ivuxolimab in advanced cancers. Method: immunoSEQ multiplex PCR; TCRdb's copy keeps in-frame clones and lacks some. The repertoire holds approximately 22,000 clones, with 70% to 85% as singletons. Source: CD4+ or CD8+ T cells sorted from blood, taken in a trial of the OX40 agonist ivuxolimab. The receptors were sampled from an adult with an advanced solid tumor such as melanoma, head and neck, liver or kidney cancer. Each CDR3 is given with its conserved first and last residue. The D gene is left open where the match is weak. Clone size is given for some rows only: seen once, a few or many times, or a class if the clone is expanded.

V	size	D	J	CDR3	DNA
TRBV4-1	NA	NA	TRBJ2-7	CASSQQFGVTSSYEQYF	TGCGCCAGCAGCCAACAATTCGGGGTTACAAGCTCCTACGAGCAGTACTTC
TRBV7-9	NA	NA	TRBJ2-4	CASSNPPQGNIQYF	TGTGCCAGCAGCAACCCTCCTCAGGGGAACATTCAGTACTTC
TRBV4-1	NA	NA	TRBJ2-7	CASSQDTPEVYEQYF	TGCGCCAGCAGCCAAGATACTCCAGAAGTCTACGAGCAGTACTTC
TRBV9	NA	TRBD1	TRBJ1-2	CASSAADRGPSNYGYTF	TGTGCCAGCAGCGCGGCGGACAGGGGGCCCTCTAACTATGGCTACACCTTC
TRBV14	NA	TRBD2	TRBJ2-1	CASSPGSMREWENEQFF	TGTGCCAGCAGCCCGGGGAGTATGCGGGAGTGGGAAAATGAGCAGTTCTTC
TRBV6-5	NA	NA	TRBJ1-5	CASRGRVDQPQHF	TGTGCCAGCAGGGGAAGGGTGGATCAGCCCCAGCATTTT
TRBV6-8	NA	TRBD1	TRBJ1-2	CASSSTGDGYTF	TGTGCCAGCAGTTCCACAGGGGATGGCTACACCTTC
TRBV6-5	NA	NA	TRBJ2-4	CASSEVEIQYF	TGTGCCAGCAGTGAAGTGGAGATTCAGTACTTC
TRBV6-6	NA	NA	TRBJ2-7	CASSETETRSYEQYF	TGTGCCAGCAGTGAGACGGAGACCCGCTCCTACGAGCAGTACTTC
TRBV9	NA	NA	TRBJ1-1	CASSQQGLNTEAFF	TGTGCCAGCAGCCAGCAGGGCCTGAACACTGAAGCTTTCTTT
TRBV6-1	NA	TRBD1	TRBJ2-7	CASAPRTGGTYEQYF	TGTGCCAGCGCCCCAAGGACAGGGGGTACCTACGAGCAGTACTTC
TRBV11-2	NA	NA	TRBJ1-1	CASSLQNTEAFF	TGTGCCAGCAGCCTACAGAACACTGAAGCTTTCTTT
TRBV27	NA	NA	TRBJ2-7	CASSSRYGEQYF	TGTGCCAGCAGTTCTCGGTACGGCGAGCAGTACTTC
TRBV7-8	NA	NA	TRBJ1-5	CASSLGRDQPQHF	TGTGCCAGCAGCTTAGGCAGGGATCAGCCCCAGCATTTT
TRBV6-6	NA	TRBD1	TRBJ1-6	CASSSNGGTDSPLHF	TGTGCCAGCAGTTCCAATGGGGGGACAGATTCACCCCTCCACTTT
TRBV9	few	NA	TRBJ1-6	CASSVVGGRAPLHF	TGTGCCAGCAGCGTAGTTGGGGGCCGGGCACCCCTCCACTTT
TRBV6-5	few	TRBD2	TRBJ2-5	CASRGTSKETQYF	TGTGCCAGCAGAGGGACTAGTAAAGAGACCCAGTACTTC
TRBV19	NA	TRBD1	TRBJ2-2	CASSVDRSGTGELFF	TGTGCCAGTAGTGTGGACAGGTCGGGCACCGGGGAGCTGTTTTTT
TRBV5-4	NA	TRBD2	TRBJ2-5	CASSLARGGGTTGETQYF	TGTGCCAGCAGCTTGGCGCGCGGGGGGGGTACGACCGGTGAGACCCAGTACTTC
TRBV11-2	NA	TRBD2	TRBJ2-1	CASSQTGTSYDNEQFF	TGTGCCAGCAGCCAGACGGGGACTAGCTATGACAATGAGCAGTTCTTC
TRBV7-9	NA	NA	TRBJ2-1	CASSLGVFSYNEQFF	TGTGCCAGCAGCTTAGGGGTGTTCTCCTACAATGAGCAGTTCTTC
TRBV18	NA	TRBD2	TRBJ2-1	CASSPGPSGSNEQFF	TGTGCCAGCTCACCAGGTCCTAGCGGGAGCAATGAGCAGTTCTTC
TRBV5-4	NA	TRBD1	TRBJ1-5	CASSQGAGGGSGQPQHF	TGTGCCAGCAGCCAAGGGGCAGGAGGGGGCAGCGGTCAGCCCCAGCATTTT
TRBV7-8	NA	NA	TRBJ2-2	CASSLMGTGELFF	TGTGCCAGCAGCTTAATGGGTACCGGGGAGCTGTTTTTT
TRBV5-1	few	TRBD2	TRBJ2-1	CASSSNSGTSYNEQFF	TGCGCCAGCAGCTCTAACAGCGGGACTTCCTACAATGAGCAGTTCTTC
TRBV9	NA	TRBD1	TRBJ2-4	CASSVDQRTGNIQYF	TGTGCCAGCAGCGTAGACCAGAGGACAGGGAACATTCAGTACTTC
TRBV5-1	NA	TRBD1	TRBJ1-2	CASSLGTGSYGYTF	TGCGCCAGCAGCTTGGGGACAGGGAGCTATGGCTACACCTTC
TRBV19	NA	NA	TRBJ2-1	CASSIRVNNEQFF	TGTGCCAGTAGTATAAGGGTCAACAATGAGCAGTTCTTC
TRBV18	NA	NA	TRBJ1-6	CASSPTPSNTVGLNSPLHF	TGTGCCAGCTCACCGACACCAAGCAACACCGTCGGGTTGAATTCACCCCTCCACTTT
TRBV19	NA	TRBD2	TRBJ2-7	CASSIRGLANEQYF	TGTGCCAGTAGTATCAGGGGACTAGCGAACGAGCAGTACTTC
TRBV7-3	NA	TRBD1	TRBJ2-6	CASSSVQGASSGANVLTF	TGTGCCAGCAGCTCAGTTCAGGGGGCCTCCTCTGGGGCCAACGTCCTGACTTTC
TRBV9	NA	NA	TRBJ2-1	CASPVGYNEQFF	TGTGCCAGCCCGGTAGGTTACAATGAGCAGTTCTTC
TRBV2	NA	NA	TRBJ1-5	CASRGGQGGQPQHF	TGTGCCAGCCGGGGGGGGCAGGGTGGACAGCCCCAGCATTTT
TRBV6-5	few	TRBD1	TRBJ2-7	CASSPDRVSYEQYF	TGTGCCAGCAGTCCGGACAGGGTGTCCTACGAGCAGTACTTC
TRBV5-8	NA	NA	TRBJ1-5	CASSLMGLAGASNQPQHF	TGTGCCAGCAGCCTGATGGGGTTGGCAGGCGCCAGCAATCAGCCCCAGCATTTT
TRBV9	few	NA	TRBJ1-3	CASSRMDISGNTIYF	TGTGCCAGCAGCAGAATGGACATAAGTGGAAACACCATATATTTT
TRBV19	NA	NA	TRBJ2-1	CASSLQVLNEQFF	TGTGCCAGTAGTTTACAGGTTCTTAATGAGCAGTTCTTC
TRBV5-4	NA	NA	TRBJ2-1	CASHPNRGQRGGEQFF	TGTGCCAGCCATCCGAACCGGGGCCAACGCGGAGGTGAGCAGTTCTTC
TRBV4-2	few	NA	TRBJ2-3	CASLTDTQYF	TGTGCCAGCCTTACAGATACGCAGTATTTT
TRBV2	NA	NA	TRBJ2-3	CASSAAADTQYF	TGTGCCAGCAGTGCGGCGGCAGATACGCAGTATTTT
TRBV28	NA	NA	TRBJ2-7	CASRSLGEQYF	TGTGCCAGCAGATCCTTAGGCGAGCAGTACTTC
TRBV7-7	NA	NA	TRBJ2-5	CASSLATRGLQETQYF	TGTGCCAGCAGCTTAGCTACCAGGGGACTTCAAGAGACCCAGTACTTC
TRBV5-1	NA	TRBD1	TRBJ2-1	CASSSDRGLGEQFF	TGCGCCAGCAGCTCGGACAGGGGATTAGGTGAGCAGTTCTTC
TRBV6-5	NA	NA	TRBJ2-1	CASSYGQGNEQFF	TGTGCCAGCAGTTACGGCCAGGGGAATGAGCAGTTCTTC
TRBV10-3	NA	NA	TRBJ2-7	CAINPGSDEQYF	TGTGCCATCAATCCGGGGAGCGACGAGCAGTACTTC
TRBV19	NA	NA	TRBJ2-4	CASSIGTLVLAKNIQYF	TGTGCCAGTAGTATCGGGACATTAGTTCTGGCCAAAAACATTCAGTACTTC
TRBV6-6	NA	NA	TRBJ2-3	CASSYSIFTDTQYF	TGTGCCAGCAGTTACTCGATCTTCACAGATACGCAGTATTTT
TRBV10-3	NA	NA	TRBJ1-6	CAITGTSGSPLHF	TGTGCCATCACTGGGACATCAGGTTCACCCCTCCACTTT
TRBV7-3	NA	TRBD1	TRBJ2-1	CASSLDRGAYNEQFF	TGTGCCAGCAGCTTAGACAGGGGGGCCTACAATGAGCAGTTCTTC
TRBV6-1	NA	NA	TRBJ1-1	CASRYLGWSEAFF	TGTGCCAGCAGGTACCTCGGGTGGTCTGAAGCTTTCTTT
TRBV6-1	NA	TRBD1	TRBJ2-7	CASRTGTGLYEQYF	TGTGCCAGCAGAACCGGGACAGGGCTCTACGAGCAGTACTTC
TRBV15	NA	NA	TRBJ2-5	CATSRGGTANQETQYF	TGTGCCACCAGCAGGGGCGGGACGGCCAATCAAGAGACCCAGTACTTC
TRBV27	NA	NA	TRBJ2-7	CASSFYAGSYEQYF	TGTGCCAGCAGTTTCTACGCGGGCTCCTACGAGCAGTACTTC
TRBV13	NA	TRBD1	TRBJ2-7	CASSLTRTGEQYF	TGTGCCAGCAGCTTAACTAGGACAGGGGAGCAGTACTTC
TRBV5-1	NA	TRBD2	TRBJ2-3	CASSSRQLAGPNLGGDTQYF	TGCGCCAGCAGCTCCCGCCAACTAGCGGGACCTAATTTGGGCGGAGATACGCAGTATTTT